The T cell receptor (beta chain) described here comes from a study of blood T cell repertoires in COVID-19. As for the study in general: The cDNA or gDNA used as material had been derived from T cells, B-cell-depleted T cells, or PBMCs.

With V trimmed by 6 bases and J by 5 bases, 9 bases remained unmatched. Germline V gene lookup returns CDR1 ENHRY and CDR2 SYGVKD. CDR3 length: 16 residues. Repertoires were generated with immunoSEQ multiplex PCR, while TCRdb's copy carries only in-frame clones and drops some. Of 250,000 to 300,000 clones listed, over 80% are singletons. The chain uses TRBV10-3 and TRBJ1-6; 8 nucleotides align to TRBD1. The receptor was isolated from a woman in her thirties or forties with acute or convalescent COVID-19. Material for sequencing was peripheral blood. In nucleotides, the CDR3 is TGTGCCATCAGCCAGACAGGGGCGGCAAATAATTCACCCCTCCACTTT. Translation gives CAISQTGAANNSPLHF.